Listed below are T cell receptor beta chains from one sample, sequenced in a study of vaccination and CD4 T cells after COVID-19. TCRdb reanalysed the PCR reads using MiXCR and keeps one entry per CDR3 protein. This sample carries over 10,000 distinct CDR3 sequences, roughly 58% of them seen once, and the ten largest clones take less than 20%. No antigens are known for them. Here the sequenced sample was cultured CD4+ T cells from blood, taken after SARS-CoV-2 vaccination. The receptors were sampled from a human donor with COVID-19. Each CDR3 is given with its conserved first and last residue. The order of the fields is J gene, clone size, D gene, V gene, CDR3 DNA, CDR3 protein. A D gene is named only where the DNA matches it firmly. Size tells how often a clone was seen (once, few, many) or the class of an expanded clone, and some rows leave it out.

j_gene: TRBJ2-3; abundance: few; d_gene: TRBD2; v_gene: TRBV19; CDR3nt: TGTGCCAGTATTGGGCGGGGGGGCGGTACAGATACGCAGTATTTT; CDR3aa: CASIGRGGGTDTQYF
j_gene: TRBJ1-2; abundance: .; d_gene: .; v_gene: TRBV11-3; CDR3nt: TGTGCCAGCAGCTGGAGGCAGGCTCGAGGCTACACCTTC; CDR3aa: CASSWRQARGYTF
j_gene: TRBJ2-2; abundance: .; d_gene: TRBD1; v_gene: TRBV27; CDR3nt: TGTGCCAGCAGCCTAGGGGGCTATCGCAGGGGGACCGGGGAGCTGTTTTTT; CDR3aa: CASSLGGYRRGTGELFF
j_gene: TRBJ1-6; abundance: few; d_gene: .; v_gene: TRBV6-5; CDR3nt: TGTGCCAGCAGTTACGGGGAGGCCTATAATTCACCCCTCCACTTT; CDR3aa: CASSYGEAYNSPLHF
j_gene: TRBJ1-5; abundance: .; d_gene: .; v_gene: TRBV7-8; CDR3nt: TGTGCCAGCAGCTTCCTAGGGGGGGATAGCAATCAGCCCCAGCATTTT; CDR3aa: CASSFLGGDSNQPQHF
j_gene: TRBJ2-5; abundance: few; d_gene: .; v_gene: TRBV24-1; CDR3nt: TGTGCCACCAGTGAGGGTTCCCTCACCCAGTACTTC; CDR3aa: CATSEGSLTQYF
j_gene: TRBJ1-1; abundance: .; d_gene: .; v_gene: TRBV11-2; CDR3nt: TGTGCCAGCCGCCGGGGACAGAACACTGAAGCTTTCTTT; CDR3aa: CASRRGQNTEAFF
j_gene: TRBJ2-1; abundance: once; d_gene: .; v_gene: TRBV25-1; CDR3nt: TGTGCCAGCAGTGAGGCGAGGCATCAGGGGGAGCAGTTCTTC; CDR3aa: CASSEARHQGEQFF
j_gene: TRBJ1-1; abundance: .; d_gene: .; v_gene: TRBV12-3/TRBV12-4; CDR3nt: TGTGCCAGCAGTCCTTTGGGAGGGCGGACTTCTGAAGCTTTCTTT; CDR3aa: CASSPLGGRTSEAFF
j_gene: TRBJ2-2; abundance: .; d_gene: .; v_gene: TRBV20-1; CDR3nt: TGCAGTGCTAGTCCCTATAGCACCGGGGAGCTGTTTTTT; CDR3aa: CSASPYSTGELFF
j_gene: TRBJ2-3; abundance: .; d_gene: .; v_gene: TRBV6-1; CDR3nt: TGTGCCAGCACCAAAGGATGGCAGGTCGGGGGTACGCAGTATTTT; CDR3aa: CASTKGWQVGGTQYF
j_gene: TRBJ2-5; abundance: few; d_gene: TRBD2; v_gene: TRBV20-1; CDR3nt: TGCAGTGCTAGAGTGCTGAGCGGGGGATTCCAAGAGACCCAGTACTTC; CDR3aa: CSARVLSGGFQETQYF
j_gene: TRBJ1-5; abundance: few; d_gene: .; v_gene: TRBV20-1; CDR3nt: TGCAGTGCTAGCCCAGATCAGCCCCAGCATTTT; CDR3aa: CSASPDQPQHF
j_gene: TRBJ2-7; abundance: .; d_gene: .; v_gene: TRBV12-3/TRBV12-4; CDR3nt: TGTGCCAGCAGGACGGGACACGCCGGCTACGAGCAGTACTTC; CDR3aa: CASRTGHAGYEQYF
j_gene: TRBJ1-5; abundance: .; d_gene: .; v_gene: TRBV11-2; CDR3nt: TGTGCCAGCAGCTTGTCTAGCAATCAGCCCCAGCATTTT; CDR3aa: CASSLSSNQPQHF
j_gene: TRBJ1-5; abundance: .; d_gene: TRBD1; v_gene: TRBV27; CDR3nt: TGTGCCAGCAGCCCCCGACAGGGGCGTCAGCCCCAGCATTTT; CDR3aa: CASSPRQGRQPQHF
j_gene: TRBJ2-3; abundance: .; d_gene: TRBD2; v_gene: TRBV6-1; CDR3nt: TGTGCCAGCAGGGGCGAGCGGGGGACAGATACGCAGTATTTT; CDR3aa: CASRGERGTDTQYF
j_gene: TRBJ2-7; abundance: once; d_gene: .; v_gene: TRBV6-5; CDR3nt: TGTGCCAGCAGTTACAAGGAGGGCTACGAGCAGTACTTC; CDR3aa: CASSYKEGYEQYF
j_gene: TRBJ1-2; abundance: once; d_gene: .; v_gene: TRBV9; CDR3nt: TGTGCCAGCAGCCCTATGAACTATGGCTACACCTTC; CDR3aa: CASSPMNYGYTF
j_gene: TRBJ2-7; abundance: .; d_gene: .; v_gene: TRBV6-2/TRBV6-3; CDR3nt: TGTGCCAGCGGTAGGTCCGGGAGCTCCTACGAGCAGTACTTC; CDR3aa: CASGRSGSSYEQYF
j_gene: TRBJ1-5; abundance: .; d_gene: .; v_gene: TRBV7-6; CDR3nt: TGTGCCAGCAGCTTATCGGCCACGAACAATCAGCCCCAGCATTTT; CDR3aa: CASSLSATNNQPQHF
j_gene: TRBJ2-5; abundance: .; d_gene: TRBD2; v_gene: TRBV18; CDR3nt: TGTGCCAGCTCACCGATCCCTAGCGGGGGGAGAGAGACCCAGTACTTC; CDR3aa: CASSPIPSGGRETQYF
j_gene: TRBJ2-3; abundance: .; d_gene: .; v_gene: TRBV7-9; CDR3nt: TGTGCCAGCAGCTCGACAAGGACCACAGATACGCAGTATTTT; CDR3aa: CASSSTRTTDTQYF
j_gene: TRBJ1-5; abundance: .; d_gene: TRBD1; v_gene: TRBV2; CDR3nt: TGTGCCAGCAGTGTGGGAGGGGGCCTCAATCAGCCCCAGCATTTT; CDR3aa: CASSVGGGLNQPQHF
j_gene: TRBJ2-1; abundance: .; d_gene: TRBD2; v_gene: TRBV10-3; CDR3nt: TGTGCCACCCTAGCGGGGGGGGACAATGAGCAGTTCTTC; CDR3aa: CATLAGGDNEQFF
j_gene: TRBJ2-3; abundance: .; d_gene: .; v_gene: TRBV7-2; CDR3nt: TGTGCCAGCAGCTTCAGGGACCCCACAGATACGCAGTATTTT; CDR3aa: CASSFRDPTDTQYF
j_gene: TRBJ1-2; abundance: .; d_gene: TRBD1; v_gene: TRBV11-2; CDR3nt: TGTGCCAGCAGCTTCCGACAGGGAGGCTACACCTTC; CDR3aa: CASSFRQGGYTF
j_gene: TRBJ1-2; abundance: .; d_gene: .; v_gene: TRBV7-9; CDR3nt: TGTGCCAGCAGCTTGGGCAATCGGGGTGGCTACACCTTC; CDR3aa: CASSLGNRGGYTF
j_gene: TRBJ1-5; abundance: .; d_gene: .; v_gene: TRBV6-2/TRBV6-3; CDR3nt: TGTGCCAGCAGGAACCCCCTTAGCAATCAGCCCCAGCATTTT; CDR3aa: CASRNPLSNQPQHF
j_gene: TRBJ1-2; abundance: few; d_gene: .; v_gene: TRBV4-2; CDR3nt: TGTGCCAGCAGCCAAGATATGGGTGGCTACACCTTC; CDR3aa: CASSQDMGGYTF
j_gene: TRBJ1-1; abundance: few; d_gene: .; v_gene: TRBV10-1; CDR3nt: TGCGCCAGTTCTAGGGGCACTGAAGCTTTCTTT; CDR3aa: CASSRGTEAFF
j_gene: TRBJ2-2; abundance: .; d_gene: TRBD2; v_gene: TRBV7-3; CDR3nt: TGTGCCAGCAGCTCACGTAGCGGGGGGGCTGGTGCCGGGGAGCTGTTTTTT; CDR3aa: CASSSRSGGAGAGELFF
j_gene: TRBJ1-2; abundance: .; d_gene: .; v_gene: TRBV6-1; CDR3nt: TGTGCCAGCAGACGCGGGGGAACCTATGGCTACACCTTC; CDR3aa: CASRRGGTYGYTF
j_gene: TRBJ2-7; abundance: .; d_gene: TRBD1; v_gene: TRBV30; CDR3nt: TGTGCCTGGGGGGGGGACCGGGACAGGGTCTACGAGCAGTACTTC; CDR3aa: CAWGGDRDRVYEQYF
j_gene: TRBJ2-5; abundance: .; d_gene: .; v_gene: TRBV19; CDR3nt: TGTGCCAGTAGTATTAGGGATGAGACCCAGTACTTC; CDR3aa: CASSIRDETQYF
j_gene: TRBJ1-2; abundance: .; d_gene: .; v_gene: TRBV7-2; CDR3nt: TGTGCCAGCAGCTTTGGGGGGCGGAACGGCTACACCTTC; CDR3aa: CASSFGGRNGYTF
j_gene: TRBJ2-4; abundance: .; d_gene: TRBD1; v_gene: TRBV11-1; CDR3nt: TGTGCCAGCAGTTCCAAAGACAGGGTGAACATTCAGTACTTC; CDR3aa: CASSSKDRVNIQYF
j_gene: TRBJ2-1; abundance: few; d_gene: .; v_gene: TRBV27; CDR3nt: TGTGCCAGCAGTTTTGGACAGCATTACAATGAGCAGTTCTTC; CDR3aa: CASSFGQHYNEQFF
j_gene: TRBJ1-5; abundance: few; d_gene: .; v_gene: TRBV20-1; CDR3nt: TGCAGCCAAGCGGCCAGCAGCAATCAGCCCCAGCATTTT; CDR3aa: CSQAASSNQPQHF
j_gene: TRBJ1-5; abundance: few; d_gene: .; v_gene: TRBV20-1; CDR3nt: TGCAGTGCTGCCGGACAGCGGCAAGATCAGCCCCAGCATTTT; CDR3aa: CSAAGQRQDQPQHF